The 32 T cell receptor beta chains below were found in one sample sequenced in a study of T cells in women clearing cervical HPV infection. The method was immunoSEQ multiplex PCR; TCRdb's version includes in-frame clones alone and lacks a portion of them. The specimen's table records tens of thousands of clones. Source material: blood buffy coat. The source of these receptors is a woman aged 18-70 years with a cervical HPV16 infection that either progressed to CIN3+ or cleared (not recorded which).

CDR3 bases read: TGCGCCAGCAGTCAATCCCCCCCCGACAGGTTCTACTCGGCAACTAATGAAAAA. Translation gives CASSQSPPDRFYSATNEK. The CDR3, in full, reads CASSQSPPDRFYSATNEKLFF. The chain couples TRBV23-1 to TRBJ1-4, with D perhaps TRBD1 (6 bases). The CDR3 extends 3 residues past the end of the read, so its final part is completed from the germline J gene. TRBV23-1 is annotated as an ORF whose role is uncertain. This CDR3 comprises 21 residues. The V end lost 0 bases, the J end lost 0 bases, and 23 bases lay between the germline ends.

CDR3 residues: CASSAQTVSNYGYTF. The sequenced CDR3 bases are TGTGCCAGCAGTGCCCAGACAGTTTCTAACTATGGC. The chain joins TRBV2 to TRBJ1-2; D may be TRBD1 (5 bases). Read sequence stops 3 residues before the CDR3 end, and the germline J gene provides the missing end. Trimming took off 4 bases at V and 0 bases at J, with 12 bases between the two ends. The CDR3 totals 15 residues. Germline CDR1 reads SNHLY; CDR2 reads FYNNEI.

As regards this clone: The sequenced fragment ends 3 residues before the CDR3 boundary, so the rest is inferred from the germline J gene. V is TRBV12-5 and J is TRBJ1-5, with no clear D. V was pared by 6 bases and J by 4 bases, with 4 bases between. CDR3 length equals 11 residues. The V gene's germline CDR1 is LGHNT and CDR2 FRNRAP. Partial CDR3 DNA: TGTGCTAGTGGCCAAAATCAGCCC. This encodes CASGQNQP. Given in full, the CDR3 is CASGQNQPQHF.

About this clone: The read finishes 3 residues shy of the CDR3 end, and the germline J gene is used to complete it. The V gene is TRBV14, the J gene TRBJ2-6; maybe TRBD1 (6 bases). Trimming stripped 4 bases from V and 0 bases from J, with 22 bases between. The germline CDR1 and CDR2 sequences are SGHDN and FVKESK. The CDR3 spans 20 residues. Partial CDR3 DNA: TGTGCCAGCAGCCCCCTGCCAAAGCCGGGACACAACTCTGGGGCCAACGTC. Translated, it gives CASSPLPKPGHNSGANV. The complete CDR3 sequence is CASSPLPKPGHNSGANVLTF.

With respect to this clone: The CDR3 end is not reached by the read, which stops 3 residues before it; the germline J gene fills it in. The gene calls are TRBV27 and TRBJ2-3; D is possibly TRBD1 (6 bases). Trimming removed 1 base from V and 6 bases from J, with 11 bases in between. Per the germline V gene, CDR1 is MNHEY and CDR2 is SMNVEV (reference sequence). This CDR3 spans 14 amino acids. The DNA read from the CDR3 is TGTGCCAGCAGTTTATTTACAGGGTCGGATACG. Amino acid sequence: CASSLFTGSDT. The CDR3 reads in full as CASSLFTGSDTQYF.

Remarks on this clone: The read stops 3 residues short of the end of the CDR3; the missing end is completed from the germline J gene. V and J are TRBV4-2 and TRBJ2-2, with D hard to call. The germline V and J ends were trimmed by 3 bases and 4 bases, with 15 bases remaining between them. The CDR3 runs 16 residues. Germline V gene lookup returns CDR1 LGHNA and CDR2 YNFKEQ. CDR3 amino acids: CASSQNTPPSTGELFF. The CDR3 bases that were read are TGTGCCAGCAGCCAGAACACCCCTCCGAGCACCGGGGAG.

Regarding this clone: The DNA ends 3 residues before the CDR3 does, and the rest of the CDR3 is filled in from the germline J gene. The V and J genes are TRBV7-6 and TRBJ1-1; unclear D gene. The CDR3 contains 12 residues. Germline CDR1 is SGHVS and CDR2 is FNYEAQ. Incomplete CDR3 DNA: TGTGCCAGCAGCTTAATTGGGCAGGAA. Translating gives CASSLIGQE. The entire CDR3 sequence reads CASSLIGQEAFF.

CDR3 bases read: TGTGCCAGCTCACCACATGGGACAGCGGATGAG. Amino acid sequence: CASSPHGTADE. The whole CDR3 protein reads CASSPHGTADEQFF. V and J are TRBV18 and TRBJ2-1, with 7 bases that match TRBD1. The CDR3 goes on 3 residues after the read ends, and that part is filled in from the germline J gene. The CDR3 is 14 amino acids. Germline values: CDR1 KGHSH, CDR2 LQKENI. V was pared by 1 base and J by 8 bases, with 5 bases of the junction left unmatched.

Worth noting for this clone: At one boundary the junction diverges from the germline segment, which might be a read error. Read sequence stops 3 residues before the CDR3 end, and the germline J gene provides the missing end. This chain links TRBV4-2 with TRBJ1-5, with D hard to call. Germline V CDR1 and CDR2: LGHNA, YNFKEQ. The CDR3 consists of 13 residues. The part of the CDR3 DNA that was read is TGCGCCAGCAGCCTTTACCTCGGGCAGCCC. Amino acid sequence: CASSLYLGQP. The CDR3, in full, reads CASSLYLGQPQHF.

A remark on this clone: The CDR3 goes on 3 residues after the read ends, and that part is filled in from the germline J gene. This chain connects TRBV24-1 to TRBJ2-3, with D perhaps assigned TRBD1 or TRBD2 (6 bases each). Per germline, CDR1 KGHDR and CDR2 SFDVKD. The CDR3 runs 16 residues. Trimming took off 4 bases at V and 2 bases at J, with 15 bases between the two ends. The part of the CDR3 DNA that was read is TGTGCCACCAGTGACGTTAGGGGGAGGAACACAGATACG. This codes for CATSDVRGRNTDT. The full CDR3 is CATSDVRGRNTDTQYF.

A word on this clone: The CDR3 is cut off 3 residues early in the read; its end comes from the germline J gene. This chain uses TRBV19 with TRBJ1-5; perhaps TRBD1 as D (5 bases). The V and J ends lost 5 bases and 6 bases respectively, with 11 bases between them. This CDR3 has 13 residues. Per germline, CDR1 LNHDA and CDR2 SQIVND (reference sequence). This CDR3 reads CASSHRGTQPQHF. Incomplete CDR3 DNA: TGTGCCAGTAGTCATCGGGGGACTCAGCCC.

About this clone: The observed sequence ends 3 residues before the CDR3 terminus, with the missing tail filled in from the germline J gene. The chain links TRBV2 to TRBJ1-1; tentatively, D is TRBD1 (6 bases). Germline V gene data show CDR1 as SNHLY and CDR2 as FYNNEI. CDR3 length equals 15 residues. The V end was cut by 6 bases, the J end by 0 bases, with 14 bases between. The CDR3 protein is CASRYGQTLNTEAFF. CDR3 bases read: TGTGCCAGCAGGTACGGACAGACTTTGAACACTGAA.

For this clone: Read coverage stops 3 residues before the CDR3 terminus; the germline J gene supplies the remainder. Other DNA sequences in this specimen translate into the identical CDR3. V usage is TRBV6-2 or TRBV6-3 and J usage is TRBJ2-5, with D maybe TRBD1 (5 bases). Germline CDR1 and CDR2: MNHEY and SVGEGT. Trimming took off 2 bases at V and 0 bases at J, with 13 bases between the two ends. There are 16 residues in the CDR3. The part of the CDR3 DNA that was read is TGTGCCAGCAGTTACGGAACAGGATTGTACCAAGAGACC. This sequence encodes CASSYGTGLYQET. The full CDR3 reads CASSYGTGLYQETQYF.

Comments on this clone: Read sequence stops 3 residues before the CDR3 end, and the germline J gene provides the missing end. The V gene is TRBV2, the J gene TRBJ1-2; 7 nucleotides match TRBD1. Unmatched junction bases numbered 2, after V lost 5 bases and J lost 2 bases. The CDR3 totals 13 residues. Germline values: CDR1 SNHLY, CDR2 FYNNEI. The part of the CDR3 DNA that was read is TGTGCCAGCAGTCCACAGGGGAACTATGGC. It is translated as CASSPQGNYG. The whole CDR3 sequence reads CASSPQGNYGYTF.

Comment on this clone: With the read ending 3 residues before the CDR3 end, the germline J gene is used to fill in that end. The chain is built from TRBV7-2 and TRBJ1-3; 8 positions match TRBD1. Germline CDR1 and CDR2: SGHTA and FQGNSA. V shed 5 bases and J 9 bases; nucleotides not matched to a gene: 9. CDR3 length equals 14 residues. The CDR3 DNA, read in part, is TGTGCCAGCAGCCTACAGGGGGAGGGTGGCACC. Protein sequence: CASSLQGEGGT. The whole CDR3 protein reads CASSLQGEGGTIYF.

Turning to this clone: The CDR3 end lies 3 residues beyond the end of the read and is filled in from the germline J gene. The chain is built from TRBV20-1 and TRBJ2-1, with no clear D. CDR3 length: 13 amino acids. Germline V lookup: CDR1 DFQATT, CDR2 SNEGSKA (reference sequence). Trimming stripped 2 bases from V and 4 bases from J, with 9 bases between. The DNA read from the CDR3 is TGCAGTGCTAGATTCAGAGAATACAATGAG. Its translation: CSARFREYNE. The CDR3 reads in full as CSARFREYNEQFF.

For this clone: The read terminates 3 residues ahead of where the CDR3 ends, so the germline J gene completes it. The V and J genes are TRBV9 and TRBJ2-1; 7 bases are shared with TRBD2. CDR3 length equals 16 residues. Germline trimming cut 3 bases from V and 4 bases from J; bases unmatched to any gene: 10. The germline CDR1 and CDR2 sequences are SGDLS and YYNGEE. This CDR3 is CASSAPRGGGYNEQFF. Incomplete CDR3 DNA: TGTGCCAGCAGCGCCCCTAGGGGCGGGGGATACAATGAG.

About this clone itself: The read comes to an end 3 residues before the CDR3 does, leaving the germline J gene to fill in the end. This chain joins TRBV30 and TRBJ2-7, with TRBD1 matching 9 bases. CDR3 length: 16 residues. Trimming removed 2 bases from V and 3 bases from J; junction bases left unmatched: 11. Germline V gene lookup returns CDR1 GTSNPN and CDR2 SVGIG (reference sequence). The CDR3 spells CAWSRAGTGFYYEQYF. The DNA read from the CDR3 is TGTGCCTGGAGTAGAGCCGGGACAGGGTTTTACTACGAG.

On this clone: The read terminates 3 residues before the CDR3 end, so the remaining end is supplied by the germline J gene. This chain joins TRBV19 and TRBJ1-2; D unclear. The CDR3 spans 14 residues. The germline gives CDR1 LNHDA, CDR2 SQIVND (reference sequence). CDR3 loop: CASSTSWEAHDYTF. CDR3 DNA, as far as it was read: TGTGCCAGTAGTACTAGCTGGGAGGCCCACGAC.

Worth noting for this clone: The DNA ends 3 residues before the CDR3 does, and the rest of the CDR3 is filled in from the germline J gene. This rearrangement joins TRBV18 to TRBJ2-2; 7 bases align to TRBD1. Germline V gene data show CDR1 as KGHSH and CDR2 as LQKENI. The CDR3 totals 16 residues. CDR3 DNA, as far as it was read: TGTGCCAGCTCACCACCGTGGAACAGGGGTAGAGAAAAG. Amino acids: CASSPPWNRGREK. The full CDR3 reads CASSPPWNRGREKLFF.

As concerns this clone: Read data end 3 residues before the CDR3 end; the end is taken from the germline J gene. This chain connects TRBV19 to TRBJ1-2, with D tentatively TRBD1 (6 bases). This CDR3 region has 14 residues. CDR1 and CDR2 from the germline V gene are LNHDA and SQIVND (reference sequence). This chain's CDR3 is CASSQGPPGDDYTF. The DNA read from the CDR3 is TGTGCCAGTAGCCAGGGGCCTCCAGGGGACGAC.

Worth noting for this clone: At one boundary the junction diverges from the germline segment, which might be a read error. Sequencing ends 3 residues short of the CDR3 end; the germline J gene provides the rest. The J gene is TRBJ1-4, the V gene TRBV2; no reliable D call. Germline lookup yields CDR1 SNHLY and CDR2 FYNNEI. This CDR3 comprises 14 residues. The sequenced CDR3 bases are TGTGCCAGCAGGGAAGGCCTCTATAATTCACCA. This gives the protein CASREGLYNSP. Given in full, the CDR3 is CASREGLYNSPLFF.

On this clone itself: The CDR3 end lies 3 residues beyond the end of the read and is filled in from the germline J gene. The chain recombines TRBV30 with TRBJ1-5; possibly TRBD1 for D (6 bases). CDR3 size: 13 residues. Trimming took 5 bases from V and 4 from J, leaving 12 bases between them. Germline-derived CDR1 and CDR2 are GTSNPN and SVGIG (reference sequence). This CDR3 reads CAWAGGYNQPQHF. The sequenced part of the CDR3 DNA is TGTGCCTGGGCGGGGGGCTATAATCAGCCC. The complete variable domain, with remaining parts taken from reference TRBV30 and TRBJ1-5, reads SQTIHQWPATLVQPVGSPLSLECTVEGTSNPNLYWYRQAAGRGLQLLFYSVGIGQISSEVPQNLSASRPQDRQFILSSKKLLLSDSGFYLCAWAGGYNQPQHFGDGTRLSIL.

On this clone: Read data end 3 residues before the CDR3 end; the end is taken from the germline J gene. The chain couples TRBV11-2 to TRBJ2-7, with 10 bases aligning to TRBD2. J lost 6 bases, V lost 5 bases, and 4 bases had no gene match. CDR3 length equals 13 residues. Germline assignment: CDR1 SGHAT and CDR2 FQNNGV. The chain's CDR3 is CASSPGLAVEQYF. CDR3 bases read: TGTGCCAGCAGCCCCGGACTAGCGGTCGAG.

With regard to this clone: The read stops 3 residues short of the end of the CDR3; the missing end is completed from the germline J gene. The V and J genes are TRBV30 and TRBJ2-4, with D perhaps matching TRBD2 (6 bases). This CDR3 comprises 15 residues. CDR1 and CDR2 from the germline V gene are GTSNPN and SVGIG (reference sequence). Here the CDR3 reads CAWSPITLREAGQYF. The part of the CDR3 DNA that was read is TGTGCCTGGAGCCCCATAACCCTCAGGGAGGCTGGT.

Notes on this clone: The DNA ends 3 residues before the CDR3 does, and the rest of the CDR3 is filled in from the germline J gene. The chain recombines TRBV7-8 with TRBJ2-3, with 12 nucleotides matching TRBD2. Per germline, CDR1 SGHVS and CDR2 FQNEAQ. The CDR3 sequence is 16 residues long. CDR3 protein: CASSLATSGGIETQYF. The DNA read from the CDR3 is TGTGCCAGCAGCTTAGCGACTAGCGGGGGTATAGAGACG. Full variable domain (missing parts from reference TRBV7-8 and TRBJ2-3): GAGVSQSPRYKVAKRGQDVALRCDPISGHVSLFWYQQALGQGPEFLTYFQNEAQLDKSGLPSDRFFAERPEGSVSTLKIQRTQQEDSAVYLCASSLATSGGIETQYFGPGTRLTVL.

Points on this clone: The read finishes 3 residues shy of the CDR3 end, and the germline J gene is used to complete it. The chain couples TRBV20-1 to TRBJ2-3; TRBD2 matches 9 bases. The CDR3 extends over 14 amino acids. With V trimmed by 8 bases and J by 4 bases, 10 bases remained unmatched. CDR1 and CDR2 (germline): DFQATT, SNEGSKA (reference sequence). CDR3 sequence: CSHFHSGSPDTQYF. The sequenced CDR3 bases are TGCAGTCATTTTCATAGCGGGAGCCCAGATACG.

In the case of this clone: The read is 3 residues too short to cover the CDR3 end, so that end is filled in from the germline J gene. The gene calls are TRBV7-2 and TRBJ2-7, with 8 bases identical to TRBD1. Germline CDR1 and CDR2: SGHTA and FQGNSA. Trimming at V came to 5 bases and at J to 4 bases, leaving 7 bases not matched to a gene. The CDR3 contains 14 residues. CDR3 DNA (partial): TGTGCCAGCAGCAACACAGGGGGAGGATACGAG. The encoded protein is CASSNTGGGYE. The entire CDR3 is CASSNTGGGYEQYF.

About this clone itself: Coverage ceases 3 residues before the CDR3 finishes, and the germline J gene fills in the end. This chain connects TRBV18 to TRBJ2-5; 8 nucleotides match TRBD2. V dropped 4 bases and J dropped 4; count of bases not matched to a gene: 5. CDR1 KGHSH and CDR2 LQKENI come from the germline V gene. This CDR3 spans 14 amino acids. The CDR3 bases that were read are TGTGCCAGCTCACTCGGACTAGCACGAGAGACC. It codes for CASSLGLARET. The full CDR3 reads CASSLGLARETQYF. The full variable domain, its missing parts supplied by reference TRBV18 and TRBJ2-5, is NAGVMQNPRHLVRRRGQEARLRCSPMKGHSHVYWYRQLPEEGLKFMVYLQKENIIDESGMPKERFSAEFPKEGPSILRIQQVVRGDSAAYFCASSLGLARETQYFGPGTRLLVL.

This clone is identified as medium-sized (0.01 to 0.1%) from frequency. The read halts 3 residues ahead of the CDR3 end, with the missing end drawn from the germline J gene. V is TRBV18 and J is TRBJ2-4, with a weak D call TRBD2 (7 bases). CDR1 and CDR2 (germline): KGHSH, LQKENI. This CDR3 has 16 amino acids. The V gene lost 3 bases and the J gene lost 3 bases, with 15 bases spanning the gap. The CDR3 loop is CASSPVGGAVKNIQYF. Partial CDR3 DNA: TGTGCCAGCTCACCTGTGGGGGGGGCCGTCAAAAACATT.

Note on this clone: The read ends 3 residues before the CDR3 terminus; that terminus is restored from the germline J gene. This chain links TRBV6-1 with TRBJ1-6; 7 bases line up with TRBD1. Germline V gene lookup returns CDR1 MNHNS and CDR2 SASEGT. Trimming removed 0 bases from V and 7 bases from J; junction bases left unmatched: 6. The CDR3 has 16 residues. CDR3 DNA (partial): TGTGCCAGCAGTGAAGCGACAGGGACACCGAATTCACCC. Protein sequence: CASSEATGTPNSP. The full-length CDR3 reads as CASSEATGTPNSPLHF.

Remarks on this clone: The sequence runs out 3 residues before the end of the CDR3; the remainder is reconstructed from the germline J gene. The genes are TRBV19 and TRBJ2-2; no clear D gene. This CDR3 region has 15 residues. Germline values: CDR1 LNHDA, CDR2 SQIVND (reference sequence). Trimming pared 1 base from V and 2 bases from J, leaving 8 bases between. CDR3 sequence: CASSIVQSNTGELFF. The CDR3 bases that were read are TGTGCCAGTAGTATAGTTCAGTCAAACACCGGGGAG.